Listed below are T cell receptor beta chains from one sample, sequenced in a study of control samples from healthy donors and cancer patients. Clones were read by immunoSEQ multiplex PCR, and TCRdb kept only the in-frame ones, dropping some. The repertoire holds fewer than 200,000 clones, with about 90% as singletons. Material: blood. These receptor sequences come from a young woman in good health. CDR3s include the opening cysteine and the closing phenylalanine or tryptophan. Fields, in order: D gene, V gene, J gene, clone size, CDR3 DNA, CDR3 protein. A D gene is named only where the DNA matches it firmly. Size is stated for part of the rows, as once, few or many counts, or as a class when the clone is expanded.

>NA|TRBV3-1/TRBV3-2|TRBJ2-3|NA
TGTGCCAGCAGCCAAGATGTTAGCACAGATACGCAGTATTTT
CASSQDVSTDTQYF
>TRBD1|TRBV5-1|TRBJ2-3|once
TGCGCCAGCAGCTTCGGGACAGGGGGCGCGGATACGCAGTATTTT
CASSFGTGGADTQYF
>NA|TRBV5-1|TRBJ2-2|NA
TGCGCCAGCAGCTTGAGGTGGCAGGGCAACACCGGGGAGCTGTTTTTT
CASSLRWQGNTGELFF
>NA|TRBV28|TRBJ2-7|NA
TGTGCCAGCAGGGGGGGTGTCTACTTGTGGGAGCAGTACTTC
CASRGGVYLWEQYF
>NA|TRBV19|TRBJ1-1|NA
TGTGCCAGTAGTCAACGAAGGACTACTGAAGCTTTCTTT
CASSQRRTTEAFF
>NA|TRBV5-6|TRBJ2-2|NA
TGTGCCAGCAGCTTGGGGCGGGCAGGGAACACCGGGGAGCTGTTTTTT
CASSLGRAGNTGELFF
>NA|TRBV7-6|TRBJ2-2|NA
TGTGCCAGCAGCCCCCCCCGAGGGGGGGCCGGGGAGCTGTTTTTT
CASSPPRGGAGELFF
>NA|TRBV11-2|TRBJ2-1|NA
TGTGCCAGCAGCTTTTCAGACTGGGTACAACTTGAGCAGTTCTTC
CASSFSDWVQLEQFF
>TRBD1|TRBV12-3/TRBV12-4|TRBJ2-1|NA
TGTGCCAGCAGCTCCAGGACAGGGTCGGAGGGGTTCTTC
CASSSRTGSEGFF
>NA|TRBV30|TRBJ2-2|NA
TGTGCCTGGAGTGTAACCAGTGCGAACACCGGGGAGCTGTTTTTT
CAWSVTSANTGELFF
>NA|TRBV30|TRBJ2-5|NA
TGTGCCTGGAGGGTGGACGGCGTGGTCCAAGAGACCCAGTACTTC
CAWRVDGVVQETQYF
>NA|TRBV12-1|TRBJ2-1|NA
TGTGCCAGCAGCTTCTACAATGAGCAGTTCTTC
CASSFYNEQFF
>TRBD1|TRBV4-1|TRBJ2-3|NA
TGCGCCAGCAGCCAAGCCGGGACAGGGTCTGGCACAGATACGCAGTATTTT
CASSQAGTGSGTDTQYF
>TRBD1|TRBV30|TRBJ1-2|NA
TGTGCCTGGAGTGTGAGGGACAGGGGCCCTTGGTTGCGTGGCTACACCTTC
CAWSVRDRGPWLRGYTF
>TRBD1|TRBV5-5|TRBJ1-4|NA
TGTGCCAGCAGCTCCGGGACAGGGAGTGAAAAACTGTTTTTT
CASSSGTGSEKLFF
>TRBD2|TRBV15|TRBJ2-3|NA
TGTGCCACCAGCAGGGGATTAGCGGGGCTCACAGATACGCAGTATTTT
CATSRGLAGLTDTQYF
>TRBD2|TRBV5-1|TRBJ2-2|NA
TGCGCCAGCAGCTTTCTTGGACTAGAGACCGGGGAGCTGTTTTTT
CASSFLGLETGELFF
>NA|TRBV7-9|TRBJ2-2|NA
TGTGCCAGCAGCCAGCGGGTAATACAGGGCCACTCCGGGGAGCTGTTTTTT
CASSQRVIQGHSGELFF
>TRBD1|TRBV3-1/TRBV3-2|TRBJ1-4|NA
TGTGCCAGCAGCCGAGGGGGGACAGCAACTAATGAAAAACTGTTTTTT
CASSRGGTATNEKLFF
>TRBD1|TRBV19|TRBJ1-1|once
TGTGCCAGTAGTGACAGGGGCCCGAACACTGAAGCTTTCTTT
CASSDRGPNTEAFF
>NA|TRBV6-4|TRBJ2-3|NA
TGTGCCAGCAGTGACCCCGCCGGGACGGGCAGGTTGGATACGCAGTATTTT
CASSDPAGTGRLDTQYF
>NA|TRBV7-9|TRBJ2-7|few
TGTGCCAGCAGCGGTCCCAGCGGCGAGCAGTACTTC
CASSGPSGEQYF
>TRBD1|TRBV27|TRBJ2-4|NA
TGTGCCAGCAGCCCTAACAGGGGTAAAAACATTCAGTACTTC
CASSPNRGKNIQYF